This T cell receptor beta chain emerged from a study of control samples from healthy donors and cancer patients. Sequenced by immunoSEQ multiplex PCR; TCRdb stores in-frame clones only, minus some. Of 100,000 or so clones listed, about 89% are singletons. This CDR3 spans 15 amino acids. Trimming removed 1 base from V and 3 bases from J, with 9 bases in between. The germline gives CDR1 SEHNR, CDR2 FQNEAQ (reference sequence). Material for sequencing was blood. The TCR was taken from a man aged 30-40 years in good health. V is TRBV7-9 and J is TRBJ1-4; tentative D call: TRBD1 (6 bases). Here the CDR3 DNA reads TGTGCCAGCAGCTTAGTACAGGGAGCTAATGAAAAACTGTTTTTT. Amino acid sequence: CASSLVQGANEKLFF.